This entry is about one T cell receptor (beta chain). As originally analysed: Estimation of nucleated cell counts was performed using reference gene primer amplification. The protocol was immunoSEQ multiplex PCR, while the TCRdb copy is restricted to in-frame clones and leaves out a portion. That table furnishes V, J and clone size, whereas the DNA furnished D and trimming. There are hundreds of thousands of clones in the sample; over 85% occur only once, and 2.5% to 3% lies in the top ten. This sample is part of a study of blood T cell repertoires in COVID-19. Study details: Nucleic acid was either cDNA or gDNA, and it came from T cells, B-cell-depleted T cells, or PBMCs.

Participants had their cohort set by participant-reported clinical history. Trimming took off 5 bases at V and 0 bases at J, with 11 bases between the two ends. From germline, CDR1 is SGHVS and CDR2 FNYEAQ. This CDR3 contains 14 residues. The sequence derives from a woman in her fifties or sixties who had been exposed to COVID-19. Sample: PBMCs or T cells enriched from blood (not recorded which). This chain links TRBV7-6 with TRBJ2-7; perhaps TRBD2 as D (6 bases). The CDR3 DNA is TGTGCCAGCAGCCGCGTGGAGGGCTCCTACGAGCAGTACTTC. This sequence encodes CASSRVEGSYEQYF.